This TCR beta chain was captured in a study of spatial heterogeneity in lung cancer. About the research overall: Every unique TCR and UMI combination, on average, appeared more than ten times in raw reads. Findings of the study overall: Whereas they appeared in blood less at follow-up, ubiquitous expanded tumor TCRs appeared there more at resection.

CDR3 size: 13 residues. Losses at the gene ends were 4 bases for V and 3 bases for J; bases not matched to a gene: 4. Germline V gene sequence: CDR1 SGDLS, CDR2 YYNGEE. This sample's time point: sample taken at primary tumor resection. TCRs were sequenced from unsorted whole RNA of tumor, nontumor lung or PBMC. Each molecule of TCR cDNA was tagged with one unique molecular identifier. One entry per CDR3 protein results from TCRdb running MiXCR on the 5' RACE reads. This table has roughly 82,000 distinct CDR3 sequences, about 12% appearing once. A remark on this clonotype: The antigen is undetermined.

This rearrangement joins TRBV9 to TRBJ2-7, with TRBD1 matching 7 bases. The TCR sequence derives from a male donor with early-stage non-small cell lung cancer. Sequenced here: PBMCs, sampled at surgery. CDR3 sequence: CASSPGTVYEQYF. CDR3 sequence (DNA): TGTGCCAGCAGCCCAGGGACAGTCTACGAGCAGTACTTC.